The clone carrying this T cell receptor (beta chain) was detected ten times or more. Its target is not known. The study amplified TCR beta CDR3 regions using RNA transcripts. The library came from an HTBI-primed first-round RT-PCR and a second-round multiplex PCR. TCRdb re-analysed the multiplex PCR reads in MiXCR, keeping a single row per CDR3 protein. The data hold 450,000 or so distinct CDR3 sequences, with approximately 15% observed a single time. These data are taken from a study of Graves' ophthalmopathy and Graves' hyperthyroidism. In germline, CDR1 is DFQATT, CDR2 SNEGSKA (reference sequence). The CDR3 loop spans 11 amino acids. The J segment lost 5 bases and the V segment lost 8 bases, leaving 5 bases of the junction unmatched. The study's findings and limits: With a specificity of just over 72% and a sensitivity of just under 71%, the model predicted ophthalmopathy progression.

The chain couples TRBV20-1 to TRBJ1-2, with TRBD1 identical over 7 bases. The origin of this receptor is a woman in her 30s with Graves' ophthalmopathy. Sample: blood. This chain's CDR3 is CSRTGLYGYTF. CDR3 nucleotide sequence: TGCAGTCGGACAGGCCTTTATGGCTACACCTTC.